This TCR beta chain derives from a study of a mutant IDH1 vaccine in newly diagnosed glioma. Study summary: Before enrollment, the patients had been treated with radiotherapy alone, temozolomide alone, or both together. Most of them had received both. Study observations and caveats: The occurrence of vaccine-induced immune responses was seen in 90% to 95% of patients.

Profiled with immunoSEQ multiplex PCR; TCRdb holds only in-frame clones, not every one. This table has about 38,000 clones, around 82% appearing once. As regards this clone: Its antigen is unidentified.

The time point here: baseline, week 1 (first vaccination visit). This sample's treatment: pre-vaccination baseline after standard-of-care therapy. The TCR sequence derives from a man aged 40-55 years with glioma. Some clones in this sample may be carry-over from other donors' samples. Sequenced material: PBMCs, taken from a glioma patient treated with radiotherapy, temozolomide or both.

The CDR3 sequence: CASSFRQGGITDTQYF. The CDR3 region has the DNA TGTGCCAGCAGCTTTAGACAGGGGGGAATTACAGATACGCAGTATTTT. V usage is TRBV7-2 and J usage is TRBJ2-3; TRBD1 matches 9 bases. There are 16 residues in the CDR3. J was trimmed by 3 bases and V by 3 bases; bases with no gene match: 7. Germline V CDR1 and CDR2: SGHTA, FQGNSA. Based on the CDR3 plus reference TRBV7-2 and TRBJ2-3, the full variable domain is GAGVSQSPSNKVTEKGKDVELRCDPISGHTALYWYRQSLGQGLEFLIYFQGNSAPDKSGLPSDRFSAERTGGSVSTLTIQRTQQEDSAVYLCASSFRQGGITDTQYFGPGTRLTVL.